This TCR beta chain is drawn from a study of regulatory T cells in long-lasting Graves disease. The study's findings and limits: Repertoires from persistent disease leaned toward TRBV28, TRBJ1-2 and TRBJ2-5.

The table lists this clonotype with many counts. The antigen is undetermined. Looked up from germline, CDR1 is SNHLY and CDR2 is FYNNEI. This CDR3 comprises 15 residues. The ends were cut back, 7 bases at V and 6 bases at J, with 22 bases in the middle. Investigators prepared the TCR beta libraries by applying iRepertoire HTBI primers and Arm-PCR of CDR3 regions. TCRdb passed the multiplex PCR reads through MiXCR, listing each CDR3 protein once. Here the sample spans around 450,000 distinct CDR3 sequences, under 25% being singletons. Time point reported: persistent/refractory GD, antithyroid drugs over 5 years with positive TRAb. Preparation of the TCR library used RNA extracted from PBMCs.

J is TRBJ2-7 and V is TRBV2, with D perhaps matching TRBD1 (6 bases). The TCR was taken from a female donor with Graves disease. Sequencing was performed on peripheral blood mononuclear cells (PBMCs), taken when the disease was refractory, from a patient treated with antithyroid drugs. As DNA, the CDR3 is TGTGCCAGCACCCTTCTCCGTAACAGGGAATTCGAGCAGTACTTC. Translation: CASTLLRNREFEQYF.